A single T cell receptor (beta chain) is shown here with its context. The antigen remains unidentified. The length of the CDR3 is 16 residues. The ends were cut back, 3 bases at V and 3 bases at J, with 21 bases in the middle. Germline CDR1 DFQATT, CDR2 SNEGSKA (reference sequence). The data derive from a study of blood T cells in healthy people across ages. Across the study: Template switching picked up about one barcoded beta molecule for each two T cells. Findings of the study overall: The fall in TCR beta diversity per million T cells was roughly linear with age. No one knew whether donors had CMV, which possibly confounded expanded clonotype changes.

A second 7 to 11 cycle PCR used barcoded and J-beta primers. TCRdb passed the 5' RACE reads through MiXCR, listing each CDR3 protein once. The table shows 580,000 or so distinct CDR3 sequences, with around 48% occurring only once. All donors came from Russia, were Caucasian and healthy, and spanned ages about 6 to 100. This chain uses TRBV20-1 with TRBJ2-7; D is perhaps TRBD2 (7 bases). The sequenced sample consisted of blood. This receptor was identified in an elderly man in good health. DNA for the CDR3: TGCAGTGCTAGGGGGCCCGTTGGGAGGGGGAACTACGAGCAGTACTTC. As protein: CSARGPVGRGNYEQYF.